The 29 T cell receptor beta chains given below trace back to one sample, sequenced in a study of CD8 T cells in ankylosing spondylitis. One entry per CDR3 protein results from TCRdb running MiXCR on the 5' RACE reads. This table holds hundreds of thousands of distinct CDR3 sequences, under 25% found once. The specimen sequenced was blood, either unsorted or a sorted T cell fraction (not recorded which). The receptors stem from a female donor with ankylosing spondylitis or in good health (not recorded which).

V is TRBV7-2 and J is TRBJ1-1, with D possibly matching TRBD1 (6 bases). Per germline, CDR1 SGHTA and CDR2 FQGNSA. The V gene lost 1 base and the J gene lost 8 bases, with 11 bases spanning the gap. This CDR3 is 13 amino acids long. CDR3 nucleotides: TGTGCCAGCAGCTTAGTGACCGGGACAGAAGCTTTCTTT. Residues: CASSLVTGTEAFF.

The V gene is TRBV10-2, the J gene TRBJ2-5, with TRBD2 matching 7 bases. The junction had 12 bases not matched to a gene; V was cut back by 3 bases and J by 5 bases. The V gene's germline CDR1 is WSHSY and CDR2 SAAADI. The CDR3 is made up of 16 amino acids. CDR3 residues: CASSDPRRGGMETQYF. The CDR3 nucleotides read TGCGCCAGCAGTGATCCTCGAAGGGGAGGGATGGAGACCCAGTACTTC.

This chain joins TRBV7-9 and TRBJ2-1, with D maybe TRBD1 (5 bases). Germline V gene data show CDR1 as SEHNR and CDR2 as FQNEAQ (reference sequence). The CDR3 spans 14 residues. Trimming shortened V by 1 base and J by 7 bases, and 11 bases separated the two germline ends. The CDR3, as DNA: TGTGCCAGCAGCTTAGTGGTTGGGGCGAATGAGCAGTTCTTC. Its protein is CASSLVVGANEQFF.

This clonotype came up a few times. The chain joins TRBV5-1 to TRBJ2-7; no clear D. This CDR3 has 12 residues. The V gene lost 3 bases and the J gene lost 6 bases, with 10 bases spanning the gap. Germline V lookup: CDR1 SGHRS, CDR2 YFSETQ. DNA of the CDR3: TGCGCCAGCAGCTCCCCCCCGGGCGAGCAGTACTTC. This sequence encodes CASSSPPGEQYF.

This clonotype was seen once. This sequence joins TRBV9 and TRBJ1-5; D might be TRBD1 (5 bases). Trimming removed 0 bases at V and 7 bases at J, with 14 bases between. From germline, CDR1 is SGDLS and CDR2 YYNGEE. This CDR3 has 15 amino acids. CDR3 sequence (DNA): TGTGCCAGCAGCGTAGGAGCGGGGGATTTGCAGCCCCAGCATTTT. Its translation is CASSVGAGDLQPQHF.

This clonotype turned up a few times. The rearrangement uses TRBV20-1 and TRBJ2-5; TRBD2 aligns across 7 bases. Germline-derived CDR1 and CDR2 are DFQATT and SNEGSKA (reference sequence). V trimming: 1 base; J trimming: 0 bases; junction bases outside the gene matches: 5. The CDR3 is 15 residues long. The chain's CDR3 is CSARGPAGYQETQYF. In DNA, the CDR3 is TGCAGTGCTAGAGGACCAGCGGGGTACCAAGAGACCCAGTACTTC.

CDR3 protein: CASSLKSSYNSPLHF. The CDR3 nucleotides read TGTGCCAGCAGCTTAAAGAGCTCCTATAATTCACCCCTCCACTTT. The chain joins TRBV7-6 to TRBJ1-6; D unresolved. The V gene lost 2 bases and the J gene lost 0 bases, with 5 bases spanning the gap. This CDR3 has 15 residues. CDR1 and CDR2 (germline): SGHVS, FNYEAQ.

The rearrangement uses TRBV28 and TRBJ2-7; 9 nucleotides line up with TRBD1. This CDR3 is 14 amino acids long. Trimming at V came to 6 bases and at J to 2 bases, leaving 5 bases not matched to a gene. CDR1 MDHEN and CDR2 SYDVKM come from the germline V gene. The CDR3 protein is CASRKQGAAYEQYF. The CDR3 DNA sequence: TGTGCCAGCAGAAAACAGGGGGCCGCCTACGAGCAGTACTTC.

The gene calls are TRBV11-2 and TRBJ1-1; 7 bases agree with TRBD1. Germline CDR1 and CDR2: SGHAT and FQNNGV. The CDR3 loop spans 12 amino acids. Losses at the gene ends were 3 bases for V and 13 bases for J; bases not matched to a gene: 8. The CDR3 reads CASSFRGFGDFF. In DNA, the CDR3 is TGTGCCAGCAGCTTCAGGGGGTTCGGTGATTTCTTT.

This clonotype was counted only a few times. This rearrangement joins TRBV5-5 to TRBJ2-2, with TRBD1 identical over 9 bases. This CDR3 comprises 14 residues. CDR1 is SGHKS, CDR2 YYEKEE, per germline (reference sequence). Trimming removed 6 bases from V and 3 bases from J; junction bases left unmatched: 3. The CDR3 nucleotides read TGTGCCAGCAACTGGGACAGGGACACCGGGGAGCTGTTTTTT. Amino acids: CASNWDRDTGELFF.

V gene TRBV14 combines with J gene TRBJ2-7, with unresolved D. The CDR3 loop spans 15 amino acids. In germline, CDR1 is SGHDN, CDR2 FVKESK. Trimming shortened V by 2 bases and J by 3 bases, and 14 bases separated the two germline ends. CDR3 in DNA: TGTGCCAGCAGCCAAACAAGCGCTAATAGCTACGAGCAGTACTTC. It yields the protein CASSQTSANSYEQYF. Together with reference TRBV14 and TRBJ2-7, the CDR3 gives the full variable domain: EAGVTQFPSHSVIEKGQTVTLRCDPISGHDNLYWYRRVMGKEIKFLLHFVKESKQDESGMPNNRFLAERTGGTYSTLKVQPAELEDSGVYFCASSQTSANSYEQYFGPGTRLTVT.

This chain connects TRBV7-2 to TRBJ2-7; tentatively, D is TRBD1 or TRBD2 (5 bases each). Germline V gene data show CDR1 as SGHTA and CDR2 as FQGNSA. The V and J ends lost 5 bases and 2 bases respectively, with 13 bases between them. The CDR3 has 14 residues. In DNA form, the CDR3 reads TGTGCCAGCAGCGAGGGACCGAATCCCTACGAGCAGTACTTC. It encodes CASSEGPNPYEQYF.

The chain links TRBV7-6 to TRBJ2-7; TRBD1 aligns across 10 bases. The germline gives CDR1 SGHVS, CDR2 FNYEAQ. J gave up 6 bases and V 1 base, and 3 bases lay outside the gene matches. The CDR3 has 14 residues. The CDR3 DNA is TGTGCCAGCAGCTTAGGACAGGGGGCGGGCGAGCAGTACTTC. It encodes CASSLGQGAGEQYF.

Only a few counts were recorded for this clonotype. The chain has TRBV15 and TRBJ2-5; 7 bases match TRBD1. Germline assignment: CDR1 LNHNV and CDR2 YYDKDF (reference sequence). The CDR3 is made up of 16 amino acids. J lost 5 bases, V lost 1 base, and 10 bases had no gene match. The CDR3 region is CATSRGTTGLRETQYF. In nucleotides, the CDR3 is TGTGCCACCAGCAGAGGAACGACAGGGTTGAGGGAGACCCAGTACTTC.

Many counts were recorded for this clonotype. V usage is TRBV6-2 or TRBV6-3 and J usage is TRBJ2-5, with D hard to call. V was shortened by 7 bases and J by 4 bases, with 13 bases between the two germline ends. The CDR3 loop spans 13 amino acids. Germline-derived CDR1 and CDR2 are MNHEY and SVGEGT. The CDR3 spells CASIKLPGETQYF. The CDR3 region has the DNA TGTGCCAGCATTAAATTACCTGGAGAGACCCAGTACTTC.

The chain employs TRBV20-1 and TRBJ1-4, with D unclear. The CDR3 spans 15 residues. The germline gives CDR1 DFQATT, CDR2 SNEGSKA (reference sequence). V lost 1 base to trimming and J lost 6 bases, with 15 bases between them. The CDR3: CSARGYGLGDEKLFF. The CDR3 coding sequence is TGCAGTGCTAGAGGGTACGGACTTGGTGATGAAAAACTGTTTTTT.

The CDR3 reads CASSESSGPWGEQFF. CDR3 in DNA: TGCGCCAGCAGTGAGAGTAGCGGGCCCTGGGGTGAGCAGTTCTTC. The rearrangement links TRBV10-1 to TRBJ2-1; TRBD2 aligns across 7 bases. Germline CDR1 WNHNN, CDR2 SYGVQD (reference sequence). The CDR3 length is 15 residues. J lost 9 bases, V lost 2 bases, and 10 bases had no gene match.

This clonotype has only a few counts. The chain uses TRBV24-1 and TRBJ2-1; 9 bases are shared with TRBD1. Looked up from germline, CDR1 is KGHDR and CDR2 is SFDVKD. This CDR3 has 17 residues. Germline trimming cut 3 bases from V and 9 bases from J; bases unmatched to any gene: 14. The CDR3 nucleotides read TGTGCCACCAGTGATCAACAGGGGGCAATAATCGACGGTGAGCAGTTCTTC. Encoded protein: CATSDQQGAIIDGEQFF.

This clonotype was detected only a few times. The chain links TRBV20-1 to TRBJ1-1; TRBD1 might be the D (5 bases). V lost 3 bases and J lost 6, with 14 bases in between. Per the germline V gene, CDR1 is DFQATT and CDR2 is SNEGSKA (reference sequence). The CDR3 contains 13 residues. The CDR3 DNA is TGCAGTGCTAGGGGACCCAGGGAGGCTGAAGCTTTCTTT. Its translation: CSARGPREAEAFF.

This clonotype turned up a few times. CDR3 sequence (DNA): TGCAGTGCTCTACCCTTCAATGAGCAGTTCTTC. This translates into CSALPFNEQFF. V and J are TRBV20-1 and TRBJ2-1; D gene uncertain. This CDR3 region has 11 residues. CDR1 and CDR2 from the germline V gene are DFQATT and SNEGSKA (reference sequence). Trimming took off 5 bases at V and 6 bases at J, with 8 bases between the two ends.

In this sample, this clonotype turned up a few times. The chain combines TRBV12-3 or TRBV12-4 with TRBJ2-7; no firm D call. V was shortened by 5 bases and J by 0 bases, with 20 bases between the two germline ends. CDR3 length equals 17 residues. CDR3 DNA: TGTGCCAGCAGTCGTTACTTAGAACACCTGTCCTCCTACGAGCAGTACTTC. Its translation is CASSRYLEHLSSYEQYF.

The chain links TRBV28 to TRBJ1-5, with 9 bases identical to TRBD1. The CDR3 consists of 16 residues. CDR1 and CDR2 from the germline V gene are MDHEN and SYDVKM. V lost 2 bases to trimming and J lost 7 bases; unmatched junction nucleotides: 9. The chain's CDR3 is CASSLVTTGGEQPQHF. Here the CDR3 DNA reads TGTGCCAGCAGTTTAGTCACGACAGGGGGGGAACAGCCCCAGCATTTT.

The V gene is TRBV4-3, the J gene TRBJ2-3; D unclear. This CDR3 is 15 amino acids long. Trimming took off 0 bases at V and 6 bases at J, with 13 bases between the two ends. Germline V gene data show CDR1 as LGHNA and CDR2 as YSLEER. In nucleotides, the CDR3 is TGCGCCAGCAGCCAAGAATGGTCTTGGTCCGATACGCAGTATTTT. This translates into CASSQEWSWSDTQYF.

In nucleotides, the CDR3 is TGTGCCAGCAGCAGGCAGACAGAGACTAATGAAAAACTGTTTTTT. This sequence encodes CASSRQTETNEKLFF. The chain employs TRBV6-1 and TRBJ1-4; D perhaps matches TRBD1 (5 bases). The CDR3 is made up of 15 amino acids. The germline V gene encodes CDR1 MNHNS and CDR2 SASEGT. Trimming shortened V by 6 bases and J by 2 bases, and 13 bases separated the two germline ends.

This clonotype was detected ten times or more. The CDR3 DNA reads TGTGCCAGCAGTCCCGCGGGCTACGAGCAGTACTTC. It specifies CASSPAGYEQYF. The V call is TRBV7-2, the J call TRBJ2-7; D may be TRBD2 (5 bases). The CDR3 covers 12 residues. The V end lost 6 bases, the J end lost 3 bases, and 9 bases lay between the germline ends. Germline V CDR1 and CDR2: SGHTA, FQGNSA.

The J gene is TRBJ2-2, the V gene TRBV20-1; D uncertain. Germline V gene sequence: CDR1 DFQATT, CDR2 SNEGSKA (reference sequence). V was trimmed by 4 bases and J by 6 bases, leaving 9 bases between them. The CDR3 spans 12 residues. CDR3 bases: TGCAGTGCTAAGGTTTGGGCCGGGGAGCTGTTTTTT. Protein product: CSAKVWAGELFF.

The J gene is TRBJ2-1, the V gene TRBV6-1; 9 positions agree with TRBD2. The CDR3 loop spans 15 amino acids. The germline gives CDR1 MNHNS, CDR2 SASEGT. Unmatched junction bases numbered 7, after V lost 6 bases and J lost 4 bases. Here the CDR3 DNA reads TGTGCCAGCAGGAGCGGGAGGCGGGTATACAATGAGCAGTTCTTC. Translating it yields CASRSGRRVYNEQFF.

This clonotype was seen only a few times. V and J are TRBV10-3 and TRBJ1-1; 7 positions agree with TRBD1. The CDR3 is made up of 12 amino acids. Unmatched junction bases numbered 5, after V lost 6 bases and J lost 7 bases. Germline V lookup: CDR1 ENHRY, CDR2 SYGVKD. The CDR3, as DNA: TGTGCCATCAGGCTACAGGGGCATGAAGCTTTCTTT. Translation: CAIRLQGHEAFF.

The sample holds a few counts of this clonotype. V gene TRBV27 combines with J gene TRBJ2-3; TRBD1 is a possible D gene (5 bases). Germline assignment: CDR1 MNHEY and CDR2 SMNVEV (reference sequence). V was pared by 5 bases and J by 8 bases, with 11 bases between. This CDR3 has 12 residues. The DNA of the CDR3 is TGTGCCAGCAGTCCGCCAAGGGGTACGCAGTATTTT. Translated: CASSPPRGTQYF.